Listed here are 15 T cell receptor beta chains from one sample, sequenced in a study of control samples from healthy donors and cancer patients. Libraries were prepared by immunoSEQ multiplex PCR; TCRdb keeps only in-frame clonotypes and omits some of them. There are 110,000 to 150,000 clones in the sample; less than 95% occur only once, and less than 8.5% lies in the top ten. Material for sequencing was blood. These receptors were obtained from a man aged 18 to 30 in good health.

The CDR3 spells CASSRGQGRNEKLFF. The DNA of the CDR3 is TGTGCCAGCAGCCGTGGACAGGGACGAAATGAAAAACTGTTTTTT. The chain has TRBV3-1 (or the pseudogene TRBV3-2) and TRBJ1-4; 8 bases map to TRBD1. The CDR3 runs 15 residues. Germline CDR1 is LGHDT and CDR2 is YNNKEL (reference sequence). The V and J ends lost 4 bases and 5 bases, in that order; junction bases with no gene match: 6.

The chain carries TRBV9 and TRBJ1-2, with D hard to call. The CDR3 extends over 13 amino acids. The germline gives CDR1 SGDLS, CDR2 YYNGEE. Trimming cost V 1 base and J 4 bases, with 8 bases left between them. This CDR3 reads CASSVSQSYGYTF. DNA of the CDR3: TGTGCCAGCAGCGTAAGTCAGAGCTATGGCTACACCTTC.

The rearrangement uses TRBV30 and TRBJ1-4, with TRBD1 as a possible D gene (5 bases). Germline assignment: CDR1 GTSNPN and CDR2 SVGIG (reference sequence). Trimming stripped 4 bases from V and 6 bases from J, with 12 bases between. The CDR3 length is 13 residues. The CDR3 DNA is TGTGCCTGGAACAGACAGCGGGATGAAAAACTGTTTTTT. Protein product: CAWNRQRDEKLFF.

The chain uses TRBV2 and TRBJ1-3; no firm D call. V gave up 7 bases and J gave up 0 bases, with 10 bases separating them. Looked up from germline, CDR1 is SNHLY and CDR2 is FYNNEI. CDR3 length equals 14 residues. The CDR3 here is CASKQQSSGNTIYF. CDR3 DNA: TGTGCCAGCAAACAACAGAGCTCTGGAAACACCATATATTTT.

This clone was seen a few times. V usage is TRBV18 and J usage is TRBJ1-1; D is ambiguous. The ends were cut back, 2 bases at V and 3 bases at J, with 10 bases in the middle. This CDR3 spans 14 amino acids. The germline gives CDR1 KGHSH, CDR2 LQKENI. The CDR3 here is CASSPEAKYTEAFF. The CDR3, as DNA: TGTGCCAGCTCACCAGAGGCGAAGTACACTGAAGCTTTCTTT.

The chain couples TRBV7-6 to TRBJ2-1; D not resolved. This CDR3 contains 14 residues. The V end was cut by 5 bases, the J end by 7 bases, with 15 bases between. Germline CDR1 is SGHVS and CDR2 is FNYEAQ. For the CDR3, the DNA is TGTGCCAGCAGCCAGAGTCAAGCTTGGAATGAGCAGTTCTTC. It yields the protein CASSQSQAWNEQFF. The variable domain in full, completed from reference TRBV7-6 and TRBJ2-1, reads GAGVSQSPRYKVTKRGQDVALRCDPISGHVSLYWYRQALGQGPEFLTYFNYEAQQDKSGLPNDRFSAERPEGSISTLTIQRTEQRDSAMYRCASSQSQAWNEQFFGPGTRLTVL.

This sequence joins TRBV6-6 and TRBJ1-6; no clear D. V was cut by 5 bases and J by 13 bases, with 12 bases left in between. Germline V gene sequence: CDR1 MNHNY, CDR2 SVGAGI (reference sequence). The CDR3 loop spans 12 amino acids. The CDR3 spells CASSPRTVPLHF. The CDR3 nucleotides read TGTGCCAGCAGTCCTCGCACAGTTCCCCTCCACTTT.

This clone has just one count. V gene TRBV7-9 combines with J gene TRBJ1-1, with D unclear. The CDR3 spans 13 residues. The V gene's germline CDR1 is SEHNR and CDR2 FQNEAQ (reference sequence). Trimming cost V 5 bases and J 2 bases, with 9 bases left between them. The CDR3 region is CASSRISNTEAFF. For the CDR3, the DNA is TGTGCCAGCAGCCGGATAAGTAACACTGAAGCTTTCTTT.

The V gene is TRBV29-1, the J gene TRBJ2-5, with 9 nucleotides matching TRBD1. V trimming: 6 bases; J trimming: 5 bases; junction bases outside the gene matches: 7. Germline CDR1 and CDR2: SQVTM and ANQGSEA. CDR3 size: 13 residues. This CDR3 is CSVSTGGWETQYF. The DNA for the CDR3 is TGCAGCGTGTCGACAGGGGGTTGGGAGACCCAGTACTTC.

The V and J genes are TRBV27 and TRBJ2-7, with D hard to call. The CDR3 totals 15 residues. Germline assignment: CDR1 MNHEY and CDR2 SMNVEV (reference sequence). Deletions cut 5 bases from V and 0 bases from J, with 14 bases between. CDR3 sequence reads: CASSPLSTPSYEQYF. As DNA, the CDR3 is TGTGCCAGCAGTCCTCTCTCTACACCCTCCTACGAGCAGTACTTC.

This CDR3 reads CSVGPGQGIEQYF. The DNA of the CDR3 is TGCAGCGTTGGGCCGGGACAGGGTATCGAGCAGTACTTC. V gene TRBV29-1 combines with J gene TRBJ2-7; TRBD1 aligns across 9 bases. Germline V lookup: CDR1 SQVTM, CDR2 ANQGSEA. Germline trimming cut 4 bases from V and 6 bases from J; bases unmatched to any gene: 7. The CDR3 contains 13 residues.

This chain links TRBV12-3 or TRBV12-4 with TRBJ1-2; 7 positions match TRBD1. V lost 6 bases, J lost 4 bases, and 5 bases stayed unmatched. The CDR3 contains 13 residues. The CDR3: CASSSDRFYGYTF. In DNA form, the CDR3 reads TGTGCCAGCAGCTCGGACAGGTTCTATGGCTACACCTTC.

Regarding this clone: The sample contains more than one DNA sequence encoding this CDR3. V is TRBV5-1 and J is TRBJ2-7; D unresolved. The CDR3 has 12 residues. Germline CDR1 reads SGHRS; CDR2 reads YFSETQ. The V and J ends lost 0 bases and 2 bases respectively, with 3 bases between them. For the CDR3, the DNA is TGCGCCAGCAGCTTGGTACCCTACGAGCAGTACTTC. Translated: CASSLVPYEQYF.

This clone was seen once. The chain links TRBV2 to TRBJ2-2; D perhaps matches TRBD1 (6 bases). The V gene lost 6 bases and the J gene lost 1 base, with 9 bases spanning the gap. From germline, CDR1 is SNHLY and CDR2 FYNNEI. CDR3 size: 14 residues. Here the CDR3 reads CASRSGQNTGELFF. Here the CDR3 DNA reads TGTGCCAGCAGGTCGGGACAGAACACCGGGGAGCTGTTTTTT.

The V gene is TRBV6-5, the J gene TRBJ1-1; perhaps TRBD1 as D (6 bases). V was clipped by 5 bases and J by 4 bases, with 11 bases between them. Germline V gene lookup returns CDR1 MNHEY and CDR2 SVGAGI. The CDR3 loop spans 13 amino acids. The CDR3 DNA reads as TGTGCCAGCAGTCTCAGGGGCGGCACTGAAGCTTTCTTT. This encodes CASSLRGGTEAFF.